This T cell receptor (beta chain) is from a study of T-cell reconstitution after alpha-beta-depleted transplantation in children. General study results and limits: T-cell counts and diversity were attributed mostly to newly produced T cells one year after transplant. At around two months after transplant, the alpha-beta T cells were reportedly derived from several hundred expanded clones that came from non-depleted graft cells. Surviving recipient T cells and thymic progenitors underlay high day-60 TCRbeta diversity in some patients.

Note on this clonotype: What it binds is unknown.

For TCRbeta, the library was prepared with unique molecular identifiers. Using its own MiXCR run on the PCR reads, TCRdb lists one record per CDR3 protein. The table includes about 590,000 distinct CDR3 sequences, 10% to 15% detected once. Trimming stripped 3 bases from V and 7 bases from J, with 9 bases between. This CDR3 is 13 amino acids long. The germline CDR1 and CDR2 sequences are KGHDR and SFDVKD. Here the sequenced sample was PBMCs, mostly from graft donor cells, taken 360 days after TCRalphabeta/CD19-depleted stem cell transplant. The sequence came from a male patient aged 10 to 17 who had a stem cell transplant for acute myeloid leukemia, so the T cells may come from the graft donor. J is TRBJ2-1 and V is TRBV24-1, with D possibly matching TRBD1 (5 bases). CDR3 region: CATSDAGPNEQFF. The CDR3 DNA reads TGTGCCACCAGTGATGCAGGGCCGAATGAGCAGTTCTTC.